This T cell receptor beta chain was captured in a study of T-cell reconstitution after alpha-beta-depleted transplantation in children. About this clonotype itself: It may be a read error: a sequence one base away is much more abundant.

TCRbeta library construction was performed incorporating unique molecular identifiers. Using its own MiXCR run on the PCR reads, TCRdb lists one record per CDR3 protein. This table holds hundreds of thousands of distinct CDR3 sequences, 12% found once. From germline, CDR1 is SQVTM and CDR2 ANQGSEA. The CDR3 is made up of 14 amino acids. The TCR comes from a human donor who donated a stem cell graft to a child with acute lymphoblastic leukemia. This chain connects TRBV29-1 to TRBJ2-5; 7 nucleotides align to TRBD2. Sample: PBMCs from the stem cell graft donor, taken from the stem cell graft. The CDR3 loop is CSVDGLVYQATQYF. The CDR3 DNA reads TGCAGCGTCGATGGACTAGTCTACCAAGCGACCCAGTACTTC.